The 26 T cell receptor beta chains listed next were all sequenced from one sample in a study of blood T cell repertoires in COVID-19. The data were produced by immunoSEQ multiplex PCR, yet TCRdb's version contains in-frame clones alone and is incomplete. The profile shows 50,000 to 65,000 clones, 70% to 90% of them singletons. Material for sequencing was peripheral blood. Receptors originate from a man aged 45 to 65 with active COVID-19.

The V and J genes are TRBV18 and TRBJ2-3; 7 bases match TRBD2. J was trimmed by 2 bases and V by 5 bases; bases with no gene match: 13. The CDR3 has 17 residues. Germline CDR1 reads KGHSH; CDR2 reads LQKENI. The CDR3 DNA reads TGTGCCAGCTCATCCGAGGGGTGGCTAGCGGACACAGATACGCAGTATTTT. Protein sequence: CASSSEGWLADTDTQYF.

The V gene is TRBV5-1, the J gene TRBJ1-1, with 10 nucleotides matching TRBD1. Germline V gene lookup returns CDR1 SGHRS and CDR2 YFSETQ. V lost 3 bases to trimming and J lost 5 bases; unmatched junction nucleotides: 7. This CDR3 has 15 residues. The CDR3 protein is CASSWGTGVGTEAFF. The DNA of the CDR3 is TGCGCCAGCAGCTGGGGGACAGGGGTCGGGACTGAAGCTTTCTTT.

V usage is TRBV5-6 and J usage is TRBJ1-3; 7 bases line up with TRBD1. The J segment lost 0 bases and the V segment lost 0 bases, leaving 12 bases of the junction unmatched. Per germline, CDR1 SGHDT and CDR2 YYEEEE. This CDR3 comprises 19 residues. CDR3: CASSLGTGSWGFSGNTIYF. DNA of the CDR3: TGTGCCAGCAGCTTGGGGACAGGCTCCTGGGGCTTCTCTGGAAACACCATATATTTT.

This rearrangement joins TRBV7-2 to TRBJ2-1; 7 positions match TRBD2. There are 16 residues in the CDR3. CDR1 and CDR2 from the germline V gene are SGHTA and FQGNSA. The V and J ends lost 0 bases and 6 bases, in that order; junction bases with no gene match: 8. In DNA, the CDR3 is TGTGCCAGCAGCTTAGCGGCAGGACTAGTTGGCAATGAGCAGTTCTTC. This sequence encodes CASSLAAGLVGNEQFF.

This chain connects TRBV5-6 to TRBJ2-7; 8 nucleotides line up with TRBD2. Losses at the gene ends were 1 base for V and 2 bases for J; bases not matched to a gene: 2. Germline V CDR1 and CDR2: SGHDT, YYEEEE. The CDR3 sequence is 14 residues long. As DNA, the CDR3 is TGTGCCAGCAGCTTGACGGGAGGGCCCTACGAGCAGTACTTC. This sequence encodes CASSLTGGPYEQYF.

The chain uses TRBV5-1 and TRBJ2-5; 10 nucleotides agree with TRBD2. V trimming: 0 bases; J trimming: 11 bases; junction bases outside the gene matches: 4. The CDR3 is made up of 13 amino acids. CDR1 is SGHRS and CDR2 is YFSETQ in the germline V gene. The CDR3 DNA follows: TGCGCCAGCAGCTTGGTCCTAGCGGGGGAGCAGTACTTC. Its protein is CASSLVLAGEQYF.

The chain carries TRBV19 and TRBJ2-2, with D tentatively TRBD1 (5 bases). The germline gives CDR1 LNHDA, CDR2 SQIVND (reference sequence). This CDR3 has 14 amino acids. V was clipped by 0 bases and J by 4 bases, with 6 bases between them. The CDR3 DNA reads as TGTGCCAGTAGTATAGATCAGGGCACCGGGGAGCTGTTTTTT. It codes for CASSIDQGTGELFF.

The chain carries TRBV15 and TRBJ1-3, with D possibly being TRBD1 (5 bases). This CDR3 contains 17 residues. V dropped 0 bases and J dropped 6 bases, with 18 bases sitting between them. From germline, CDR1 is LNHNV and CDR2 YYDKDF (reference sequence). The CDR3 reads CATSRDRGGESENTIYF. In DNA form, the CDR3 reads TGTGCCACCAGCAGAGATCGGGGAGGGGAATCCGAAAACACCATATATTTT. The full variable domain, with the rest looked up from reference TRBV15 and TRBJ1-3, is DAMVIQNPRYQVTQFGKPVTLSCSQTLNHNVMYWYQQKSSQAPKLLFHYYDKDFNNEADTPDNFQSRRPNTSFCFLDIRSPGLGDTAMYLCATSRDRGGESENTIYFGEGSWLTVV.

The V call is TRBV27, the J call TRBJ2-3, with 11 bases lining up with TRBD2. The CDR3 is 17 amino acids. Germline assignment: CDR1 MNHEY and CDR2 SMNVEV (reference sequence). J lost 0 bases, V lost 4 bases, and 6 bases had no gene match. The CDR3 region has the DNA TGTGCCAGCAGTTCGGGTCTAGCGGGAGGTAGCACAGATACGCAGTATTTT. It is translated as CASSSGLAGGSTDTQYF.

The chain has TRBV5-1 and TRBJ2-1; perhaps TRBD1 as D (5 bases). The CDR3 runs 13 residues. The germline gives CDR1 SGHRS, CDR2 YFSETQ. Trimming removed 2 bases at V and 4 bases at J, with 7 bases between. The chain's CDR3 is CASSFTGYNEQFF. As DNA, the CDR3 is TGCGCCAGCAGCTTCACAGGTTACAATGAGCAGTTCTTC.

The gene calls are TRBV18 and TRBJ2-5; 11 bases map to TRBD2. In germline, CDR1 is KGHSH, CDR2 LQKENI. This CDR3 has 17 residues. Trimming removed 6 bases from V and 5 bases from J; junction bases left unmatched: 14. CDR3 residues: CASSPGTSGTREETQYF. Written as DNA, the CDR3 is TGTGCCAGCTCCCCCGGGACTAGCGGCACCAGAGAGGAGACCCAGTACTTC.

CDR3 nucleotide sequence: TGTGCCAGCAGCCTTAGAGCCGGGGGGCTTTGGACTGAAGCTTTCTTT. Translation gives CASSLRAGGLWTEAFF. The chain uses TRBV9 and TRBJ1-1; maybe TRBD1 (6 bases). This CDR3 is built from 16 residues. CDR1 is SGDLS and CDR2 is YYNGEE in the germline V gene. Trimming took off 4 bases at V and 5 bases at J, with 21 bases between the two ends.

About this clone itself: A junction boundary mismatches the germline segment, possibly from a read error. V is TRBV5-1 and J is TRBJ2-3; a possible D gene is TRBD2 (7 bases). Germline CDR1 SGHRS, CDR2 YFSETQ. This CDR3 region has 14 residues. The CDR3 is CASSLGGPSDTQYF. The CDR3, as DNA: TGCGCCAGCAGTTTGGGGGGGCCGTCAGATACGCAGTATTTT.

This clone was detected only a few times. The chain uses TRBV5-1 and TRBJ2-1, with 8 nucleotides matching TRBD2. The V and J ends lost 4 bases and 4 bases, in that order; junction bases with no gene match: 7. The length of the CDR3 is 15 residues. CDR1 and CDR2 from the germline V gene are SGHRS and YFSETQ. CDR3 coding DNA: TGCGCCAGCAGCGCAACTGGCGGGGGGTACAATGAGCAGTTCTTC. Protein product: CASSATGGGYNEQFF.

Regarding this clone: The junction and the germline gene differ at one end; a read error may be behind it. The chain recombines TRBV5-5 with TRBJ2-1; D possibly corresponds to TRBD1 (5 bases). This CDR3 has 12 amino acids. Per germline, CDR1 SGHKS and CDR2 YYEKEE (reference sequence). The CDR3 bases are TGTGCCAGCAGCGAGGACAACGAGACAATCCTCTTC. The encoded protein is CASSEDNETILF.

The chain uses TRBV6-6 and TRBJ1-2, with 11 bases aligning to TRBD1. The CDR3 covers 16 residues. Trimming cost V 2 bases and J 8 bases; bases outside gene matches: 10. Germline V gives CDR1 MNHNY, CDR2 SVGAGI (reference sequence). CDR3 region: CASSYRHGQGAGGYTF. The CDR3 DNA is TGTGCCAGCAGTTACCGCCATGGACAGGGGGCGGGGGGCTACACCTTC.

J is TRBJ2-7 and V is TRBV5-1; TRBD1 agrees at 9 bases. This CDR3 comprises 14 residues. Germline V gene data show CDR1 as SGHRS and CDR2 as YFSETQ. V was clipped by 4 bases and J by 2 bases; unmatched bases: 4. The CDR3, as DNA: TGCGCCAGCAGCGATACAGGGGGCCCCTACGAGCAGTACTTC. Amino acid sequence: CASSDTGGPYEQYF.

The rearrangement uses TRBV14 and TRBJ1-1, with unresolved D. The CDR3 contains 15 residues. V was cut by 4 bases and J by 3 bases, with 15 bases left in between. From germline, CDR1 is SGHDN and CDR2 FVKESK. The CDR3 reads CASSPFSRSDTEAFF. For the CDR3, the DNA is TGTGCCAGCAGCCCATTTAGCCGGTCGGACACTGAAGCTTTCTTT.

J is TRBJ1-1 and V is TRBV7-3, with D unclear. The CDR3 length is 13 residues. Germline values: CDR1 SGHTA, CDR2 FQGTGA. Trimming left V 0 bases short and J 0 bases short, with 2 bases between. The CDR3 nucleotides are TGTGCCAGCAGCTTAACCATGAACACTGAAGCTTTCTTT. It codes for CASSLTMNTEAFF.

The rearrangement joins TRBV5-1 to TRBJ2-2, with 9 bases aligning to TRBD1. Losses at the gene ends were 7 bases for V and 5 bases for J; bases not matched to a gene: 9. CDR1 and CDR2 from the germline V gene are SGHRS and YFSETQ. The CDR3 has 15 residues. In DNA form, the CDR3 reads TGCGCCAGCCATATGACAGGGGGAGAGACCGGGGAGCTGTTTTTT. Encoded protein: CASHMTGGETGELFF.

This chain connects TRBV19 to TRBJ2-6, with 7 bases that match TRBD2. The CDR3 consists of 17 residues. With V trimmed by 5 bases and J by 2 bases, 9 bases remained unmatched. Germline CDR1 is LNHDA and CDR2 is SQIVND (reference sequence). The CDR3 coding sequence is TGTGCCAGTAGTTCCGCGGGAGATCTCGCTGGGGCCAACGTCCTGACTTTC. Protein product: CASSSAGDLAGANVLTF.

This chain connects TRBV28 to TRBJ1-5; weak D call: TRBD1 (6 bases). CDR1 is MDHEN and CDR2 is SYDVKM in the germline V gene. The CDR3 spans 18 residues. Between the trimmed V and J ends, which lost 1 base and 0 bases, there was a span of 16 bases. CDR3 sequence reads: CASSLYDRWGYSNQPQHF. The CDR3 coding sequence is TGTGCCAGCAGTTTATACGACAGGTGGGGCTATAGCAATCAGCCCCAGCATTTT.

V is TRBV10-2 and J is TRBJ1-5; 9 bases map to TRBD1. The CDR3 is 13 residues long. CDR1 is WSHSY, CDR2 SAAADI, per germline. V shed 5 bases and J 6 bases; nucleotides not matched to a gene: 2. For the CDR3, the DNA is TGCGCCAGCAGTACAGGGGGCATTCAGCCCCAGCATTTT. Encoded protein: CASSTGGIQPQHF.

This chain joins TRBV7-2 and TRBJ2-7; weak D call: TRBD1 (6 bases). Trimming took off 3 bases at V and 5 bases at J, with 14 bases between the two ends. CDR3 length: 14 residues. Germline V gene lookup returns CDR1 SGHTA and CDR2 FQGNSA. CDR3 nucleotides: TGTGCCAGCAGCTTTCAAGGGGGTCGGGACGAGCAGTACTTC. It translates to CASSFQGGRDEQYF.

This sequence joins TRBV6-5 and TRBJ1-5, with D perhaps matching TRBD1 (6 bases). Trimming left V 5 bases short and J 0 bases short, with 8 bases between. There are 14 residues in the CDR3. Per germline, CDR1 MNHEY and CDR2 SVGAGI. The CDR3 loop is CASSRQDSNQPQHF. The CDR3 nucleotides are TGTGCCAGCAGTAGACAGGATAGCAATCAGCCCCAGCATTTT.

V gene TRBV5-1 combines with J gene TRBJ2-3; 7 nucleotides line up with TRBD1. The CDR3 runs to 16 residues. Germline CDR1 is SGHRS and CDR2 is YFSETQ. The ends lost 0 bases at V and 0 bases at J; junction bases unmatched: 4. CDR3 residues: CASSLEGAPSTDTQYF. The CDR3 DNA sequence: TGCGCCAGCAGCTTGGAGGGGGCTCCTAGCACAGATACGCAGTATTTT.